A selection of T cell receptor beta chains follows, all from one sample in a study of T-cell memory formation after mild COVID-19. From the 5' RACE reads, TCRdb called clonotypes with MiXCR, one entry per CDR3 protein. The repertoire holds roughly 560,000 distinct CDR3 sequences, with roughly 22% as singletons. The sample taken for sequencing was PBMCs or a T cell subset sorted from them (not recorded which). The receptors shown here come from an adult woman who had mild COVID-19 (a few samples of this study predate the infection). Cell type and time point are not known. Both conserved end residues are part of each CDR3. Each record gives: clone size, D gene, J gene, V gene, CDR3 DNA, CDR3 protein. D genes are given only for firm matches. Size tells how often a clone was seen (once, few, many) or the class of an expanded clone, and some rows leave it out.

few,.,TRBJ2-7,TRBV5-1,TGCGCCAGCAGCCCCCAGGGAGTCGGGGCCTACGAGCAGTACTTC,CASSPQGVGAYEQYF
few,TRBD1,TRBJ2-6,TRBV12-3/TRBV12-4,TGTGCCAGCAGTTTCGGGGACAGGGGTTCTGGGGCCAACGTCCTGACTTTC,CASSFGDRGSGANVLTF
.,.,TRBJ2-5,TRBV3-1,TGTGCCAGCAGCCAAGATGAGGAAGAGACCCAGTACTTC,CASSQDEEETQYF
.,TRBD1,TRBJ2-7,TRBV5-1,TGCGCCAGCAGCTTGCGGGCAGGGGGAACCTACGAGCAGTACTTC,CASSLRAGGTYEQYF
.,.,TRBJ1-6,TRBV4-2,TGTGCCAGCAGCCAAGTTTGGGCAGGGAAAAATTCACCCCTCCACTTT,CASSQVWAGKNSPLHF
few,TRBD2,TRBJ2-7,TRBV6-6,TGTGCCAGCAATCCGGGACTAGTTTCGGGGGAGCAGTACTTC,CASNPGLVSGEQYF
.,TRBD2,TRBJ2-3,TRBV5-6,TGTGCCAGCAGCGGGGGTCTACTAGCGGGAGATGGGGTTGGGACAGATACGCAGTATTTT,CASSGGLLAGDGVGTDTQYF
.,TRBD1,TRBJ1-1,TRBV20-1,TGCAGTGCTAGAGGCTGGACAGGGGGCAACACTGAAGCTTTCTTT,CSARGWTGGNTEAFF
few,.,TRBJ1-4,TRBV5-1,TGCGCCAGCAGCATTGACAGAGTGGAAAAACTGTTTTTT,CASSIDRVEKLFF
few,TRBD1,TRBJ1-2,TRBV2,TGTGCCAGCAGGGCGGACAGGGCCTTCATCGCTGGCTACACCTTC,CASRADRAFIAGYTF
.,.,TRBJ2-1,TRBV28,TGTGCCAGCAGTTGGGCTGGGAATGAGCAGTTCTTC,CASSWAGNEQFF
.,.,TRBJ2-1,TRBV2,TGTGCCAGCAGACCTCTCAAGAATGAGCAGTTCTTC,CASRPLKNEQFF
.,.,TRBJ2-7,TRBV10-3,TGTGCCATCAGTGGTCTCGGGAGTTCCTACGAGCAGTACTTC,CAISGLGSSYEQYF
.,.,TRBJ2-3,TRBV5-4,TGTGCCAGCAGCTTGGTTCCTAGAAACACAGATACGCAGTATTTT,CASSLVPRNTDTQYF